The entry that follows covers one T cell receptor beta chain sequence. Produced via immunoSEQ multiplex PCR; TCRdb's table is partial and in-frame only. The sample includes approximately 92,000 clones, under 95% of them seen just once. The data were taken from a study of T cell changes during pregnancy in multiple sclerosis. CDR1 and CDR2 from the germline V gene are MNHEY and SMNVEV (reference sequence). Deletions cut 1 base from V and 1 base from J, with 16 bases between. The CDR3 contains 17 residues. The material sequenced was peripheral blood, taken in the first trimester of pregnancy. The TCR was taken from a female donor with multiple sclerosis, enrolled in a pregnancy study. This chain uses TRBV27 with TRBJ1-1; TRBD1 might be the D (5 bases). The CDR3 loop reads CASSLLGPSGGNTEAFF. The CDR3 region has the DNA TGTGCCAGCAGTTTATTAGGGCCCTCCGGGGGGAACACTGAAGCTTTCTTT.